Detailed here is one TCR beta chain. Its antigen is currently unknown. V was pared by 4 bases and J by 7 bases, with 4 bases of the junction left unmatched. CDR1 is LGHNT, CDR2 FRNRAP, per germline. The CDR3 sequence is 14 residues long. The data were taken from a study of OX40 agonist ivuxolimab in advanced cancers. Overall study results and limits: The authors did not determine the antigen specificity of the expanded peripheral T cells.

The repertoire was sequenced with immunoSEQ multiplex PCR; TCRdb's copy has only in-frame clones and lacks some. The sample includes tens of thousands of clones, roughly 84% of them seen just once. The source of this sequence is an adult with an advanced solid tumor such as melanoma, head and neck, liver or kidney cancer. The chain recombines TRBV12-5 with TRBJ1-3; 10 bases agree with TRBD1. The starting material was CD4+ or CD8+ T cells sorted from blood, obtained in a trial of the OX40 agonist ivuxolimab. The DNA of the CDR3 is TGTGCTAGTGGTTCGACAGGGGGCGGGAACACCATATATTTT. Translating gives CASGSTGGGNTIYF.